These T cell receptor beta chains were read from a single sample in a study of blood T cell repertoires in COVID-19. Clones were sequenced by immunoSEQ multiplex PCR, and TCRdb holds only the in-frame ones, with some missing. This table holds roughly 69,000 clones, 86% found once. The sample comprised peripheral blood. Receptors were obtained from a man aged 45-65 years with active COVID-19. CDR3s include the opening cysteine and the closing phenylalanine or tryptophan. Fields, in order: J gene, V gene, D gene, CDR3 protein. The D gene is left open where the match is weak.

TRBJ1-1 | TRBV5-4 | TRBD1 | CASSLPGQANTEAFF
TRBJ1-3 | TRBV27 | - | CASSPPGRGNSGNTIYF
TRBJ2-7 | TRBV7-9 | - | CASSFLTGYEQYF
TRBJ2-1 | TRBV4-2 | TRBD2 | CASSQVTSGYNEQFF
TRBJ1-5 | TRBV19 | - | CASSRENQPQHF
TRBJ2-7 | TRBV5-6 | TRBD1 | CASSSIKTGAPAVYEQYF
TRBJ2-1 | TRBV2 | TRBD2 | CASSEAGTSEGNEQFF
TRBJ2-6 | TRBV19 | TRBD1 | CASSHPGQGQSGANVLTF
TRBJ2-5 | TRBV6-5 | TRBD1 | CASSYSRGTGGETQYF
TRBJ1-1 | TRBV29-1 | - | CSGYSWNTEAFF
TRBJ2-5 | TRBV6-1 | - | CASSEVVSGGLNQETQYF
TRBJ2-3 | TRBV5-6 | - | CASNNRGTDTQYF
TRBJ2-3 | TRBV2 | TRBD2 | CASRGTSGRAVAADTQYF
TRBJ1-2 | TRBV18 | TRBD1 | CASSPGQLYGYTF
TRBJ1-2 | TRBV28 | - | CASSLSSGVNTF
TRBJ2-1 | TRBV6-5 | TRBD2 | CASSTGTSGPGAQFF
TRBJ1-6 | TRBV5-8 | - | CASSLTGDISPLHF
TRBJ1-5 | TRBV14 | - | CASSGRQPQHF
TRBJ2-5 | TRBV5-1 | TRBD2 | CASSLEAGGTQETQYF
TRBJ2-5 | TRBV11-3 | TRBD2 | CASATSGQETQYF
TRBJ2-7 | TRBV7-2 | - | CASSLRRAGWQYF
TRBJ1-1 | TRBV6-5 | TRBD1 | CASSYRQGTEAFF
TRBJ2-1 | TRBV5-1 | TRBD2 | CASSPTSGQAGEQFF
TRBJ2-7 | TRBV18 | TRBD2 | CASSPQSGAPYEQYF